The 19 T cell receptor beta chains reported below all come from one sample, sequenced in a study of tumor-infiltrating lymphocytes in primary liver carcinoma. Total RNA and DNA came together from 20-30 mg of bulk tissue without cell sorting. A constant-region primer served to make TCR beta cDNA from approximately 490 ng total RNA. Each TCR beta library was derived from three nested multiplex PCR rounds that employed slightly modified ARM-PCR. Investigators reported that the first two PCR rounds, at 10 to 11 cycles each, used TRBV1-TRBV30 forward primers with a C-beta reverse primer. TCRdb re-called the multiplex PCR reads through MiXCR, storing one row per CDR3 protein. Of approximately 47,000 distinct CDR3 sequences listed, around 79% were seen once; the top ten hold approximately 30%. Sequencing was performed on liver tumor tissue from sampling region 3. Subset: tumor region T3, left-lateral pole. The receptors were gathered from a man aged 35-49 years with primary liver carcinoma and hepatitis B virus infection.

About this clonotype itself: This CDR3 fails to terminate in the conserved phenylalanine or tryptophan, so it likely reflects a read error. J is TRBJ1-2 and V is TRBV11-2, with TRBD1 as a possible D gene (5 bases). Germline values: CDR1 SGHAT, CDR2 FQNNGV. The CDR3 totals 13 residues. CDR3 residues: CTSSLEGNYGYTS. The DNA for the CDR3 is TGTACCAGCAGTTTAGAGGGGAACTATGGCTACACCTCC.

This sequence joins TRBV6-5 and TRBJ2-7; D is perhaps TRBD1 (6 bases). V lost 11 bases and J lost 4, with 21 bases in between. CDR1 is MNHEY and CDR2 is SVGAGI in the germline V gene. This CDR3 is 14 amino acids long. The chain's CDR3 is CAGSYSMQGYEQYF. CDR3 coding DNA: TGTGCCGGGAGTTACTCTATGCAGGGGTACGAGCAGTACTTC.

About this clonotype: An end of the junction differs from the germline gene, which may be a read error. The V call is TRBV5-6, the J call TRBJ2-3; D perhaps matches TRBD2 (5 bases). The germline V gene encodes CDR1 SGHDT and CDR2 YYEEEE. The CDR3 contains 14 residues. The CDR3 protein is CASSFSVSTDTQYF. The DNA of the CDR3 is TGTGCCAGCAGCTTTAGCGTGAGTACAGATACACAGTATTTT.

With respect to this clonotype: One end of the junction varies from germline; a read error may be responsible. The chain recombines TRBV11-2 with TRBJ1-2; D possibly corresponds to TRBD1 (5 bases). Germline V gene lookup returns CDR1 SGHAT and CDR2 FQNNGV. This CDR3 is built from 13 residues. CDR3 amino acids: CPSSLEGNYGYTF. The CDR3 bases are TGTCCTAGCAGCTTAGAGGGGAACTATGGGTACACCTTC.

A note on this clonotype: An end of the junction differs from the germline gene, which may be a read error. The rearrangement links TRBV11-2 to TRBJ1-1, with unresolved D. Per the germline V gene, CDR1 is SGHAT and CDR2 is FQNNGV. The CDR3 has 14 amino acids. The CDR3 reads CASNAAGSVTDAFF. The CDR3 bases are TGTGCCAGCAACGCAGCCGGTTCCGTAACTGATGCTTTCTTT. The full variable domain, rest sourced from reference TRBV11-2 and TRBJ1-1, is EAGVAQSPRYKIIEKRQSVAFWCNPISGHATLYWYQQILGQGPKLLIQFQNNGVVDDSQLPKDRFSAERLKGVDSTLKIQPAKLEDSAVYLCASNAAGSVTDAFFGQGTRLTVV.

As to this clonotype: At one boundary the junction diverges from the germline segment, which might be a read error. The chain links TRBV11-1 to TRBJ2-2; D is unclear. The CDR3 is 18 amino acids. Germline CDR1 SGHAT, CDR2 FQDESV (reference sequence). CDR3 nucleotides: TGCGCCAGCAGCTTTTTGTCGATAGGAGACGCGAACACCATGGAGCTGTTTTTT. Its protein is CASSFLSIGDANTMELFF.

With regard to this clonotype: Germline is not matched at one junction end, which may reflect a read error. The chain has TRBV10-3 and TRBJ2-3; D gene ambiguous. This CDR3 has 14 amino acids. Germline V gene sequence: CDR1 ENHRY, CDR2 SYGVKD. The CDR3 region is CAISGGAGTDAQYF. DNA for the CDR3: TGTGCCATCAGTGGGGGTGCAGGTACAGATGCGCAGTATTTT.

For this clonotype: The CDR3 end shows no conserved phenylalanine or tryptophan, and so a read error is likely. No DNA is shown, since the ends of the CDR3 on it are uncertain; the CDR3 is the one TCRdb lists. The rearrangement links TRBV5-4 to TRBJ1-1. Termini included, the CDR3 measures 13 amino acids. Germline lookup yields CDR1 SGHNT and CDR2 YYREEE (reference sequence). This chain's CDR3 is CASSSPDRSEALI.

With regard to this clonotype: The junction shows a germline mismatch at one end, possibly a read error. This rearrangement joins TRBV6-6 to TRBJ2-7, with TRBD2 identical over 7 bases. Germline V lookup: CDR1 MNHNY, CDR2 SVGAGI (reference sequence). This CDR3 is built from 14 residues. The CDR3 spells CPSGYALACGEQYF. DNA of the CDR3: TGTCCCAGCGGTTATGCACTAGCGTGTGGTGAGCAGTACTTC.

This clonotype came up many times. The CDR3 sequence is CASSLGTGWNEQFF. The CDR3 DNA reads as TGTGCCAGCAGCCTGGGGACAGGGTGGAATGAGCAGTTCTTC. The chain carries TRBV7-9 and TRBJ2-1; the match to TRBD1 covers 9 bases. The V gene end was trimmed by 5 bases and the J gene end by 7 bases; junction bases not matched to a gene: 6. The CDR3 length is 14 residues. CDR1 SEHNR and CDR2 FQNEAQ come from the germline V gene (reference sequence).

As concerns this clonotype: Its ends do not fully match the called genes, so a read error is possible. The gene calls are TRBV10-2 and TRBJ2-1; unclear D gene. Germline V gene sequence: CDR1 WSHSY, CDR2 SAAADI. The CDR3 extends over 14 amino acids. DNA of the CDR3: TGTGCCAGCTGTGATTTTAGCTCCTACAATGAGCAGTTCTTC. It specifies CASCDFSSYNEQFF.

The chain combines TRBV11-2 with TRBJ2-5, with D possibly TRBD2 on 5 matching bases. The CDR3 spans 16 residues. The V end was cut by 1 base, the J end by 7 bases, with 19 bases between. CDR1 and CDR2 from the germline V gene are SGHAT and FQNNGV. The CDR3 reads CASSLVPASRQRTQYF. Here the CDR3 DNA reads TGTGCCAGCAGCTTAGTCCCGGCTAGCAGGCAAAGGACCCAGTACTTC.

Worth noting for this clonotype: A much larger clone differs by one base, so this may be a read error. In nucleotides, the CDR3 is TGTGCCAGCAACCGCGTGACAGGGTATAGCAATCAGCCCCAGCATTTT. Translating gives CASNRVTGYSNQPQHF. The chain employs TRBV7-9 and TRBJ1-5, with 7 bases matching TRBD1. V was pared by 7 bases and J by 0 bases, with 9 bases of the junction left unmatched. Germline V gene sequence: CDR1 SEHNR, CDR2 FQNEAQ (reference sequence). CDR3 size: 16 residues.

Comment on this clonotype: The germline gene is not matched at one end of the junction; a read error may be the cause. As DNA, the CDR3 is TGTGCCATCAGGGAAAGACTAGTGGGAGGAACCACCGCAGATGCGCAGTATTTT. As protein: CAIRERLVGGTTADAQYF. The J gene is TRBJ2-3, the V gene TRBV10-3; possibly TRBD2 for D (6 bases). This CDR3 is built from 18 residues. CDR1 and CDR2 (germline): ENHRY, SYGVKD.

Of note for this clonotype: Germline and junction disagree at one end, which may indicate a read error. V gene TRBV11-2 combines with J gene TRBJ2-7, with D possibly TRBD2 on 7 matching bases. Germline loops: CDR1 SGHAT, CDR2 FQNNGV. The CDR3 is 18 amino acids. DNA for the CDR3: TGTGCCGGCAGCTTATCCGTTGGACTAGGGGGAGGGAGGTACGAGCAGTACTTC. This encodes CAGSLSVGLGGGRYEQYF.

V and J are TRBV12-3 or TRBV12-4 and TRBJ2-1; TRBD2 matches 8 bases. This CDR3 has 14 amino acids. The J segment lost 6 bases and the V segment lost 8 bases, leaving 9 bases of the junction unmatched. This CDR3 is CASGRTSWSNEQFF. The DNA of the CDR3 is TGTGCCAGCGGCCGGACTAGCTGGAGCAATGAGCAGTTCTTC.

A word on this clonotype: The junction and the germline gene differ at one end; a read error may be behind it. This chain joins TRBV5-1 and TRBJ2-1, with D perhaps TRBD1 (5 bases). Germline CDR1 reads SGHRS; CDR2 reads YFSETQ. The CDR3 length is 15 residues. CDR3: CTSSPTGAVNNEQFF. CDR3 in DNA: TGCACCAGCAGCCCCACTGGGGCAGTGAACAATGAGCAGTTCTTC. The complete variable domain, with remaining parts taken from reference TRBV5-1 and TRBJ2-1, reads KAGVTQTPRYLIKTRGQQVTLSCSPISGHRSVSWYQQTPGQGLQFLFEYFSETQRNKGNFPGRFSGRQFSNSRSEMNVSTLELGDSALYLCTSSPTGAVNNEQFFGPGTRLTVL.

As concerns this clonotype: A much larger clonotype is one base distant, so this may be a read error. The V gene is TRBV28, the J gene TRBJ2-7; D is unclear. Deletions cut 5 bases from V and 2 bases from J, with 10 bases between. Germline V gene lookup returns CDR1 MDHEN and CDR2 SYDVKM. The CDR3 length is 13 residues. The CDR3 DNA reads TGTGCCAGCAGTAAGGCAATGGCCTACGAGCAGTACTTC. It codes for CASSKAMAYEQYF.

Worth noting for this clonotype: The DNA is omitted, as the CDR3 cannot be located on it reliably, and the CDR3 follows TCRdb's listing. This chain connects TRBV29-1 to TRBJ2-5; the D call of TRBD2 is as the table states it, not checked on the DNA. Germline lookup yields CDR1 SQVTM and CDR2 ANQGSEA. The CDR3 is 16 residues long, counting both termini. The CDR3 reads CSVAPGTSGNEGTHYF.